The clone carrying this TCR beta chain turned up a few times. These data originate in a study of blood T cell repertoires in COVID-19. Study overall: Samples representing acute and convalescent COVID-19 were sourced from the United States, Italy and Spain. Sample material is recorded as cDNA or gDNA derived from T cells, B-cell-depleted T cells, or PBMCs.

Original methodology: From reference gene primer amplification, estimates of nucleated cell counts were derived. Produced via immunoSEQ multiplex PCR; TCRdb's table is partial and in-frame only. V, J and clone size are taken as reported in that table, and D and trimming were inferred from the DNA itself. The sample lists roughly 150,000 clones; about 81% were seen once. The CDR3 totals 16 residues. Germline CDR1 and CDR2: SGHDN and FVKESK. V shed 3 bases, J shed 4 bases, and the junction held 12 bases outside the gene matches. The source material was peripheral blood. V is TRBV14 and J is TRBJ2-7; 7 positions match TRBD2. This receptor was taken from a human donor in a cohort sampled during active COVID-19. The CDR3 sequence: CASSHTTSAKAYEQYF. The DNA of the CDR3 is TGTGCCAGCAGCCATACAACTAGCGCCAAGGCATACGAGCAGTACTTC.